This T cell receptor (beta chain) emerged from a study of blood T cell repertoires in COVID-19. Study at large: Both acute and convalescent COVID-19 samples were obtained from the United States, Italy and Spain. In each case, the material was cDNA or gDNA derived from T cells, B-cell-depleted T cells, or PBMCs.

Per the authors' pipeline: Researchers report that nucleated cell counts were estimated from reference gene primer amplification. This table comes from immunoSEQ multiplex PCR, and its TCRdb copy is limited to in-frame clones, with some not included. V, J and clone size reflect that table, while D and trimming were determined from the DNA. Of about 40,000 clones detected, about 86% appear once; the ten largest clones hold approximately 19%. This TCR was sampled from a man in his fifties in a cohort sampled during active COVID-19. The sequenced material came from peripheral blood.

The CDR3 nucleotides read TGTGCCAGCAGCTTGCTGGGGGCATCCTACGAGCAGTACTTC. It specifies CASSLLGASYEQYF. The chain is built from TRBV11-3 and TRBJ2-7, with a possible D match to TRBD1 (6 bases). The CDR3 totals 14 residues. Between the trimmed V and J ends, which lost 3 bases and 1 base, there was a span of 10 bases. Per the germline V gene, CDR1 is SGHNT and CDR2 is YENEEA.